Listed below are T cell receptor beta chains from one sample, sequenced in a study of T-cell reconstitution after alpha-beta-depleted transplantation in children. MiXCR, run by TCRdb on the PCR reads, gives a single entry per CDR3 protein. The data hold about 580,000 distinct CDR3 sequences, with 27% observed a single time. The input for sequencing was PBMCs, taken before TCRalphabeta/CD19-depleted stem cell transplant. Receptors originate from a boy in the first two years of life with Wiskott-Aldrich syndrome, due to receive a stem cell transplant. CDR3s include the opening cysteine and the closing phenylalanine or tryptophan. The D gene is left open where the match is weak. Not all rows give a size; the values are once, few, many and, for expanded clones, a class.

D	size	V	J	CDR3	DNA
TRBD1	-	TRBV4-1	TRBJ1-2	CASSQSGTGNGYTF	TGCGCCAGCAGCCAATCCGGGACAGGGAATGGCTACACCTTC
-	-	TRBV20-1	TRBJ2-5	CSGTAQETQYF	TGCAGTGGGACTGCACAAGAGACCCAGTACTTC
-	few	TRBV20-1	TRBJ1-4	CSASQAGANEKLFF	TGCAGTGCTAGCCAAGCTGGAGCTAATGAAAAACTGTTTTTT
-	-	TRBV5-5	TRBJ1-5	CASSLDRVPGRPQHF	TGTGCCAGCAGCTTGGACCGGGTCCCCGGGCGGCCCCAGCATTTT
-	few	TRBV7-9	TRBJ1-1	CASSLGVGLDTEAFF	TGTGCCAGCAGCTTAGGAGTAGGGTTGGATACTGAAGCTTTCTTT
-	few	TRBV5-1	TRBJ1-2	CASSLGRPNYGYTF	TGCGCCAGCAGCTTGGGCAGACCCAACTATGGCTACACCTTC
TRBD2	-	TRBV11-2	TRBJ2-1	CASSLLTSTGEQFF	TGTGCCAGCAGCTTATTGACTAGCACTGGTGAGCAGTTCTTC
-	-	TRBV18	TRBJ2-5	CASSPSTRLGPMQETQYF	TGTGCCAGCTCACCATCGACCCGGCTGGGACCTATGCAAGAGACCCAGTACTTC
TRBD1	-	TRBV4-1	TRBJ1-1	CASSLWTGGNTEAFF	TGCGCCAGCAGCCTCTGGACAGGGGGGAACACTGAAGCTTTCTTT
TRBD2	once	TRBV20-1	TRBJ2-7	CSAIDLAGGGEQYF	TGCAGTGCTATAGACCTAGCGGGAGGGGGTGAGCAGTACTTC
TRBD2	-	TRBV9	TRBJ2-3	CASRGDGGRATDAQYF	TGTGCCAGCAGAGGGGACGGCGGGAGGGCCACAGATGCGCAGTATTTT
TRBD2	few	TRBV12-3/TRBV12-4	TRBJ2-2	CASTRSGRRLGTGELFF	TGTGCCAGCACCCGTAGCGGGAGACGGCTTGGCACCGGGGAGCTGTTTTTT
-	-	TRBV5-5	TRBJ2-7	CASSLDFRYEQYF	TGTGCCAGCAGCTTGGATTTCCGATACGAGCAGTACTTC
-	few	TRBV5-6	TRBJ2-5	CASSLGLYQETQYF	TGTGCCAGCAGCCTTGGACTATACCAAGAGACCCAGTACTTC
-	-	TRBV4-1	TRBJ1-2	CASSGRGGRYGYTF	TGCGCCAGCAGCGGGCGAGGGGGACGGTATGGCTACACCTTC
-	many	TRBV5-1	TRBJ2-7	CASSLTGTYEQYF	TGCGCCAGCAGCTTGACAGGTACCTACGAGCAGTACTTC
-	-	TRBV28	TRBJ2-3	CASSSWADTQYF	TGTGCCAGCAGTTCATGGGCGGATACGCAGTATTTT
-	-	TRBV3-1	TRBJ2-2	CASSQVSGSGELFF	TGTGCCAGCAGCCAAGTGTCCGGGTCCGGGGAGCTGTTTTTT
-	-	TRBV27	TRBJ1-6	CASSFVGRSPLHF	TGTGCCAGCAGTTTTGTGGGCCGGTCACCCCTCCACTTT
-	-	TRBV3-1	TRBJ2-7	CASSPSTGEQYF	TGTGCCAGCAGCCCCTCCACGGGGGAGCAGTACTTC
-	few	TRBV9	TRBJ1-4	CASSVEGRPNEKLFF	TGTGCCAGCAGCGTAGAGGGCAGACCTAATGAAAAACTGTTTTTT